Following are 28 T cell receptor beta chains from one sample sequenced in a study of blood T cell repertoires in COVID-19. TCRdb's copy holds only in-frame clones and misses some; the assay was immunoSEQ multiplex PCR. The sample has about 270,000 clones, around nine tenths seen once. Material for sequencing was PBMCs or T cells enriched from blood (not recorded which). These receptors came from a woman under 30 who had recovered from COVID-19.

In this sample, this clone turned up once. The CDR3 DNA reads as TGTGCCAGCACCCGGGACAGGGGGGAGACCCAGTACTTC. Translated, it gives CASTRDRGETQYF. The V gene is TRBV2, the J gene TRBJ2-5; 11 positions match TRBD1. Germline values: CDR1 SNHLY, CDR2 FYNNEI. This CDR3 contains 13 residues. The J segment lost 5 bases and the V segment lost 7 bases, leaving 3 bases of the junction unmatched. Combining the CDR3 with reference TRBV2 and TRBJ2-5 gives the whole variable domain EPEVTQTPSHQVTQMGQEVILRCVPISNHLYFYWYRQILGQKVEFLVSFYNNEISEKSEIFDDQFSVERPDGSNFTLKIRSTKLEDSAMYFCASTRDRGETQYFGPGTRLLVL.

The CDR3 DNA reads as TGTGCCAGCAGCCAAAAAAGCCACTCTTTTGGCTACACCTTC. As protein: CASSQKSHSFGYTF. This chain connects TRBV14 to TRBJ1-2, with D uncertain. The CDR3 is made up of 14 amino acids. The V end was cut by 2 bases, the J end by 7 bases, with 14 bases between. Germline V gives CDR1 SGHDN, CDR2 FVKESK.

CDR3 protein: CASSFNTSYEQYF. The CDR3 bases are TGTGCCAGCAGCTTTAACACCTCCTACGAGCAGTACTTC. The gene calls are TRBV7-9 and TRBJ2-7; no firm D call. V was pared by 3 bases and J by 0 bases, with 6 bases between. The CDR3 loop spans 13 amino acids. The germline V gene has CDR1 SEHNR and CDR2 FQNEAQ (reference sequence).

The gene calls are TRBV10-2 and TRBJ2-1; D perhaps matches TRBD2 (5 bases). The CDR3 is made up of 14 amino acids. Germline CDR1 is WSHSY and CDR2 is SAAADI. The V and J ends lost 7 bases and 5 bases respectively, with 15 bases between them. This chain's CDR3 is CASNPGTGHNEQFF. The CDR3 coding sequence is TGCGCCAGCAACCCGGGAACCGGCCACAATGAGCAGTTCTTC.

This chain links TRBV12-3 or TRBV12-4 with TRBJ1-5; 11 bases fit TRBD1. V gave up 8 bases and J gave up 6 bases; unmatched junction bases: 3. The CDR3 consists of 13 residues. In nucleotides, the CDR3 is TGTGCCAGCGGGACAGGGGGAATTCAGCCCCAGCATTTT. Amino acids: CASGTGGIQPQHF.

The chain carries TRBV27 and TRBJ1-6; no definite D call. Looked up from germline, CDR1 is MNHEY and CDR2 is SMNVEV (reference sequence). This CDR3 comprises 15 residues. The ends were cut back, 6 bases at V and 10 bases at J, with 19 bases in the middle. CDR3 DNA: TGTGCCAGCAGCGCTTTTGGAGGTTCCGCCTCACCCCTCCACTTT. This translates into CASSAFGGSASPLHF.

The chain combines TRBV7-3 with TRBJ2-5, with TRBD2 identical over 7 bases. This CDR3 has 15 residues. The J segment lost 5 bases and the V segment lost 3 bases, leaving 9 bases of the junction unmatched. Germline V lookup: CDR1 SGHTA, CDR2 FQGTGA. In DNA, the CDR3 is TGTGCCAGCAGCTTCGGGCGGGAGTCGCGGGAGACCCAGTACTTC. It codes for CASSFGRESRETQYF.

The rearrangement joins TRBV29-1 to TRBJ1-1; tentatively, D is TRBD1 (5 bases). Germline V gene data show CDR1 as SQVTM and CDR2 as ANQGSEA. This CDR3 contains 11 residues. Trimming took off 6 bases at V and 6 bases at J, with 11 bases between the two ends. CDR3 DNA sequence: TGCAGCGTGAAGCGGGGGGCTGAAGCTTTCTTT. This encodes CSVKRGAEAFF.

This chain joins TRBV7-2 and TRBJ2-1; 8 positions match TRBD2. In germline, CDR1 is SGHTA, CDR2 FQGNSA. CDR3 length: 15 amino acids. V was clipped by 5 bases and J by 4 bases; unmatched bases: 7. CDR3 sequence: CASSITSGLYNEQFF. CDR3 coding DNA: TGTGCCAGCAGCATAACTAGCGGACTATACAATGAGCAGTTCTTC.

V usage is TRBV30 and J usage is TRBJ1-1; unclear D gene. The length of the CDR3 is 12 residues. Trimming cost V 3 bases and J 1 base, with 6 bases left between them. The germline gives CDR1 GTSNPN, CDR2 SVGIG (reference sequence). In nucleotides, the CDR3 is TGTGCCTGGAGAAGACAGAACACTGAAGCTTTCTTT. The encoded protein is CAWRRQNTEAFF.

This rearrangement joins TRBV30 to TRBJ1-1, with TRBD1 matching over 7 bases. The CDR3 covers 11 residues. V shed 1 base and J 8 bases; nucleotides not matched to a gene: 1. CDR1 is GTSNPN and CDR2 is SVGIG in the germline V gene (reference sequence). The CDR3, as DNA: TGTGCCTGGAGTGAAGGGGGCGAAGCTTTCTTT. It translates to CAWSEGGEAFF.

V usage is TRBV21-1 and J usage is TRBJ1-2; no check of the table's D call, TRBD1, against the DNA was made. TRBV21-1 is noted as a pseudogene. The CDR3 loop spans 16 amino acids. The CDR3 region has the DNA TGTGCCAGCAGCAAAGATAAAACAGGGGTCCACTATGGCTACACCTTC. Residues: CASSKDKTGVHYGYTF.

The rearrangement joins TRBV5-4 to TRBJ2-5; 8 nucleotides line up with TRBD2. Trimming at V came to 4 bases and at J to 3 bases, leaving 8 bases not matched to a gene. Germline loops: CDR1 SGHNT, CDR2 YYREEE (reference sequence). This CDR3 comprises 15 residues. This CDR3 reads CASSIQAGAEETQYF. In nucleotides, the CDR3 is TGTGCCAGCAGCATCCAAGCGGGAGCCGAAGAGACCCAGTACTTC. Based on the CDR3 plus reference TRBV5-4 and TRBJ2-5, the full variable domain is ETGVTQSPTHLIKTRGQQVTLRCSSQSGHNTVSWYQQALGQGPQFIFQYYREEENGRGNFPPRFSGLQFPNYSSELNVNALELDDSALYLCASSIQAGAEETQYFGPGTRLLVL.

The CDR3 reads CASSTPGDSSYSNQPQHF. The CDR3 coding sequence is TGTGCCAGCAGTACCCCCGGCGACAGCAGCTATAGCAATCAGCCCCAGCATTTT. The V gene is TRBV28, the J gene TRBJ1-5; D is possibly TRBD1 (5 bases). CDR1 is MDHEN and CDR2 is SYDVKM in the germline V gene. Trimming took 5 bases from V and 0 from J, leaving 20 bases between them. CDR3 length: 18 amino acids.

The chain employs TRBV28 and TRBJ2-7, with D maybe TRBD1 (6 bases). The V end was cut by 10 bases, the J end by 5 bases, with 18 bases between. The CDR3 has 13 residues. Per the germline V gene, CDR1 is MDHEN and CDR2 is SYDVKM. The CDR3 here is CAIARTVRDEQYF. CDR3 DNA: TGTGCCATTGCGAGGACAGTTCGCGACGAGCAGTACTTC.

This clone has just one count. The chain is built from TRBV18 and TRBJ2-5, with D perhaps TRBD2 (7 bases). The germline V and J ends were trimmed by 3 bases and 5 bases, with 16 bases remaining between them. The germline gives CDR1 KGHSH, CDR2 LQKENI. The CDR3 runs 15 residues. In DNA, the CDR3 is TGTGCCAGCTCACCGGTCGGGGGGCGAGGGGAGACCCAGTACTTC. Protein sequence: CASSPVGGRGETQYF.

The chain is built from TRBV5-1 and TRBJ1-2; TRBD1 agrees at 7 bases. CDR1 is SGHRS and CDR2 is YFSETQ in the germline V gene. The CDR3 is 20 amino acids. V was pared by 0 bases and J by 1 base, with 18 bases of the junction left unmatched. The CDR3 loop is CASSLGGRAGTEKLNYGYTF. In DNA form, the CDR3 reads TGCGCCAGCAGCTTGGGGGGAAGGGCCGGGACAGAAAAGCTTAACTATGGCTACACCTTC.

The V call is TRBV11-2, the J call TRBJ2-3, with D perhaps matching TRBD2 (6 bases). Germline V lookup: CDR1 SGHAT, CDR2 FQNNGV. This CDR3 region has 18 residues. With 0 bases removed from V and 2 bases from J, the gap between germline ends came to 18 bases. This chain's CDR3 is CASSLDRYTGDYTDTQYF. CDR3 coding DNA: TGTGCCAGCAGCTTAGACCGTTATACGGGAGACTACACAGATACGCAGTATTTT. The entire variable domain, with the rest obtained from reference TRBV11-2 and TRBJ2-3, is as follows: EAGVAQSPRYKIIEKRQSVAFWCNPISGHATLYWYQQILGQGPKLLIQFQNNGVVDDSQLPKDRFSAERLKGVDSTLKIQPAKLEDSAVYLCASSLDRYTGDYTDTQYFGPGTRLTVL.

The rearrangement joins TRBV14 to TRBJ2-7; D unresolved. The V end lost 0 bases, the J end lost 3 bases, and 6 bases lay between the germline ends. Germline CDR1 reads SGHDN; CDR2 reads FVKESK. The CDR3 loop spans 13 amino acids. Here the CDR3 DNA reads TGTGCCAGCAGCCAAGAAATCTACTACGAGCAGTACTTC. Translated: CASSQEIYYEQYF.

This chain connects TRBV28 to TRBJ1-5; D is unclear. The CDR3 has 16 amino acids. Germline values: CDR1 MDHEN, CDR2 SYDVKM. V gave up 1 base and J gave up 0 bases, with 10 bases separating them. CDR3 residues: CASSLFRRVSNQPQHF. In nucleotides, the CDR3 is TGTGCCAGCAGTTTATTCAGGCGGGTTAGCAATCAGCCCCAGCATTTT.

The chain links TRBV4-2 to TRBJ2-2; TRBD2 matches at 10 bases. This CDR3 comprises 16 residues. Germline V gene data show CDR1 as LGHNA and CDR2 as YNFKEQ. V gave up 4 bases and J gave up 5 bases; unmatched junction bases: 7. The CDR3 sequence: CASSLASGSRTGELFF. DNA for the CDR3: TGTGCCAGCAGCCTGGCTAGCGGGAGTCGAACCGGGGAGCTGTTTTTT.

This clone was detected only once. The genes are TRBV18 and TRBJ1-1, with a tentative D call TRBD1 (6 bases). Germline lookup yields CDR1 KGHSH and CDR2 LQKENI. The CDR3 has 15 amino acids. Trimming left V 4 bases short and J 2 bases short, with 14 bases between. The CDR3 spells CASSHRVGSNTEAFF. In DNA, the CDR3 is TGTGCCAGCTCACACAGGGTAGGGAGTAACACTGAAGCTTTCTTT.

The CDR3 here is CASSLSASGFYEQYF. In DNA, the CDR3 is TGTGCCAGCAGTTTATCGGCTAGCGGGTTCTACGAGCAGTACTTC. The chain is built from TRBV27 and TRBJ2-7; 8 bases fit TRBD2. CDR1 and CDR2 from the germline V gene are MNHEY and SMNVEV (reference sequence). This CDR3 is 15 amino acids long. V was pared by 0 bases and J by 3 bases, with 4 bases of the junction left unmatched.

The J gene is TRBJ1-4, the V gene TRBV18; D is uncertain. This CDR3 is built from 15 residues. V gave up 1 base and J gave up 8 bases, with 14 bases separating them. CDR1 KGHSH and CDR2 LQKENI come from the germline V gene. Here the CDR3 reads CASSPRAPREEKLFF. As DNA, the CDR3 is TGTGCCAGCTCACCACGGGCTCCGAGGGAGGAAAAACTGTTTTTT.

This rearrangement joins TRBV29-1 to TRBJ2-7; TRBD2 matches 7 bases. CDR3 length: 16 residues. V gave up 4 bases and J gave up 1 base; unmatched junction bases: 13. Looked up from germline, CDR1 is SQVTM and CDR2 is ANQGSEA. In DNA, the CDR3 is TGCAGCGTTGGGGACTTCGCTAGCGGACAATCCTACGAGCAGTACTTC. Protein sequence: CSVGDFASGQSYEQYF.

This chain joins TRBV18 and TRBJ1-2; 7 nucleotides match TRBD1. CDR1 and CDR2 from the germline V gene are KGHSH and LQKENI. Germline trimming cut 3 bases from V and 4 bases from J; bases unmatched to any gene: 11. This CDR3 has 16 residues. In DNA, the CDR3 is TGTGCCAGCTCACCCCAACGAGACAGGGCCTTCTATGGCTACACCTTC. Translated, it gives CASSPQRDRAFYGYTF.

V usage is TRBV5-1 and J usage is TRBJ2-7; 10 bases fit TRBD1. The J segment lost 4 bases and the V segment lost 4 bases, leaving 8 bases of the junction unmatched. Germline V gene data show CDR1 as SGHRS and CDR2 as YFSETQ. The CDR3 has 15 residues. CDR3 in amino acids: CASSNTGTGVYEQYF. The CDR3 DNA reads TGCGCCAGCAGCAACACCGGGACAGGGGTTTACGAGCAGTACTTC.

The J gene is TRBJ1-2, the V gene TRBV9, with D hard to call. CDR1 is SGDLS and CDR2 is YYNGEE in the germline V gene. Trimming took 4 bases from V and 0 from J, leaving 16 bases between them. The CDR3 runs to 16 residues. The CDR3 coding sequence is TGTGCCAGCAGCCCCCTTCGGACTCAAGCTAACTATGGCTACACCTTC. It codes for CASSPLRTQANYGYTF.